This T cell receptor beta chain stems from a study of OX40 agonist ivuxolimab in advanced cancers. Study at large: It was ivuxolimab, an agonistic anti-OX40 (CD134) antibody, that patients were treated with. General study results and limits: There was clonal expansion of CD4+ and CD8+ blood T cells by week 6 at 0.1 to 3.0 mg/kg. Researchers report that CD8+ T cells had, on average, more expanded clones than CD4+.

Worth noting for this clone: The antigen is undetermined.

The table came from immunoSEQ multiplex PCR; TCRdb's copy has only in-frame clones and leaves some out. The sample contains tens of thousands of clones, about 85% of which appear only once. The germline V gene has CDR1 MNHEY and CDR2 SVGAGI. Trimming took 4 bases from V and 2 from J, leaving 5 bases between them. CDR3 length: 12 amino acids. V and J are TRBV6-5 and TRBJ1-1, with D unresolved. The sample was CD4+ or CD8+ T cells sorted from blood, taken in a trial of the OX40 agonist ivuxolimab. This sequence originates from an adult with an advanced solid tumor such as melanoma, head and neck, liver or kidney cancer. The chain's CDR3 is CASSWGNTEAFF. For the CDR3, the DNA is TGTGCCAGCAGTTGGGGTAACACTGAAGCTTTCTTT.